This T cell receptor beta chain was found in a study of beta chain features in type 1 diabetes. Study results and limitations: Within each of all four CD4+ subsets, Type 1 diabetes patients had TCRB CDR3s that were moderately but significantly shorter. Cells expressing TCR highly could be over-represented by cDNA sequencing. Compared with healthy donors, patients appeared to share more similar naive, central memory and regulatory TCRB repertoires.

Every isolated RNA sample was fully reverse transcribed, so sequencing captured expressed TCRB transcripts. Average reads for naive, central memory and regulatory T cell samples were roughly 3.5 million. TCRdb's table, derived via immunoSEQ multiplex PCR, lists solely in-frame clones and lacks some. The table has more than 300,000 clones, roughly a tenth seen once; the top ten hold about 0.63%. This clone has a handful of counts. Antigen specificity is unknown. With 2 bases removed from V and 5 bases from J, the gap between germline ends came to 10 bases. The germline V gene has CDR1 SGHNT and CDR2 YYREEE (reference sequence). This CDR3 is built from 13 residues.

Sequencing was done on a sample of central memory CD4+ T cells from blood. This sequence joins TRBV5-4 and TRBJ2-5, with D possibly being TRBD2 (5 bases). The clonotype comes from a man aged 25-45 years with type 1 diabetes. The CDR3 DNA is TGTGCCAGCAGCTTTGAGGGAGTCGAGACCCAGTACTTC. Translated, it gives CASSFEGVETQYF.